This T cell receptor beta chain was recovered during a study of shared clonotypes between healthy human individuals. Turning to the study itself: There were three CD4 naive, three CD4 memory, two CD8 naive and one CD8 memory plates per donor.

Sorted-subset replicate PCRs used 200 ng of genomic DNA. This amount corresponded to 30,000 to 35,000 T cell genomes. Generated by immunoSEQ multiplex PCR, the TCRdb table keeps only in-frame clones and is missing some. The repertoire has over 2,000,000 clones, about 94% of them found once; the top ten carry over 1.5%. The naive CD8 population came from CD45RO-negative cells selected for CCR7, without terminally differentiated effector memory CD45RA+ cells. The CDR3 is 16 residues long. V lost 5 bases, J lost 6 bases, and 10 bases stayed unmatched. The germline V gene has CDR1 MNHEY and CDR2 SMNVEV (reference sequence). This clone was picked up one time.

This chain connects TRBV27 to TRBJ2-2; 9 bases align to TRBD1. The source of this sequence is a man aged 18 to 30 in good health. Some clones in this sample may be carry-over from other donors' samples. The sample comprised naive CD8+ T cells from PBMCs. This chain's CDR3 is CASSTRTGAWSGELFF. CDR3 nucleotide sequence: TGTGCCAGCAGTACCCGGACAGGGGCCTGGTCCGGGGAGCTGTTTTTT.